A single sample gave rise to the 25 T cell receptor beta chains below, sequenced in a study of neoadjuvant anti-PD-1 for oral cavity cancer. The time point was: after neoadjuvant nivolumab, at surgical resection. Clones were sequenced by immunoSEQ multiplex PCR, and TCRdb holds only the in-frame ones, with some missing. The data hold around 9,100 clones, with roughly 60% observed a single time. The input for sequencing was PBMCs, taken after nivolumab (anti-PD-1) treatment. The receptor source for this set is a person between 35 and 79 years old with oral cavity squamous cell carcinoma.

The gene calls are TRBV11-1 and TRBJ2-3; D gene uncertain. V was trimmed by 1 base and J by 4 bases, leaving 3 bases between them. Germline CDR1 and CDR2: SGHAT and FQDESV (reference sequence). The CDR3 has 12 residues. The chain's CDR3 is CASSLGADTQYF. The CDR3 DNA reads TGTGCCAGCAGCTTAGGGGCAGATACGCAGTATTTT.

The rearrangement uses TRBV6-1 and TRBJ1-5, with D hard to call. This CDR3 has 15 amino acids. The V and J ends lost 2 bases and 7 bases respectively, with 15 bases between them. Germline V lookup: CDR1 MNHNS, CDR2 SASEGT. CDR3 sequence reads: CASSESFLGVQPQHF. The CDR3 coding sequence is TGTGCCAGCAGTGAATCGTTTCTCGGGGTCCAGCCCCAGCATTTT.

This clone appeared a single time. The chain employs TRBV29-1 and TRBJ2-1, with unresolved D. CDR1 and CDR2 (germline): SQVTM, ANQGSEA. V was clipped by 3 bases and J by 3 bases, with 6 bases between them. CDR3 length equals 12 residues. CDR3 nucleotides: TGCAGCGTTGATGTTAGCTACAATGAGCAGTTCTTC. It codes for CSVDVSYNEQFF.

The V gene is TRBV5-8, the J gene TRBJ2-5; 14 positions agree with TRBD2. There are 16 residues in the CDR3. Germline V gene data show CDR1 as SGHTS and CDR2 as YDEGEE. The trim removed 4 bases at V and 4 bases at J, leaving 6 bases unmatched. CDR3 protein: CASSPGTSGSIETQYF. The CDR3 bases are TGTGCCAGCAGCCCCGGGACTAGCGGGAGTATAGAGACCCAGTACTTC. The full variable domain, in which reference TRBV5-8 and TRBJ2-5 provide the parts outside the CDR3, is EAGVTQSPTHLIKTRGQQATLRCSPISGHTSVYWYQQALGLGLQFLLWYDEGEERNRGNFPPRFSGRQFPNYSSELNVNALELEDSALYLCASSPGTSGSIETQYFGPGTRLLVL.

Points on this clone: The junction does not match germline at one end; this may be a read error. The chain combines TRBV30 with TRBJ2-7; D perhaps matches TRBD2 (6 bases). The germline CDR1 and CDR2 sequences are GTSNPN and SVGIG (reference sequence). The CDR3 extends over 12 amino acids. The CDR3 reads CACLGEDTPRRF. CDR3 coding DNA: TGTGCCTGCCTGGGGGAGGATACCCCCCGGCGCTTC.

The chain combines TRBV19 with TRBJ1-4, with D possibly matching TRBD1 (6 bases). CDR1 LNHDA and CDR2 SQIVND come from the germline V gene (reference sequence). V was cut by 3 bases and J by 7 bases, with 12 bases left in between. The CDR3 extends over 14 amino acids. The CDR3 is CASSMGRGGEKLFF. CDR3 nucleotide sequence: TGTGCCAGTAGTATGGGCAGGGGTGGTGAAAAACTGTTTTTT.

The gene calls are TRBV28 and TRBJ1-1; 8 positions agree with TRBD1. The CDR3 consists of 14 residues. Germline lookup yields CDR1 MDHEN and CDR2 SYDVKM. V was clipped by 6 bases and J by 4 bases; unmatched bases: 7. CDR3 region: CASSRGPRGTEAFF. The CDR3 DNA follows: TGTGCCAGCAGCAGGGGGCCCAGGGGCACTGAAGCTTTCTTT.

Written as DNA, the CDR3 is TGTGCCAGCAGCTTGCGGGAGGCAATGAACACTGAAGCTTTCTTT. The encoded protein is CASSLREAMNTEAFF. The chain has TRBV5-4 and TRBJ1-1; no reliable D call. The germline gives CDR1 SGHNT, CDR2 YYREEE (reference sequence). The length of the CDR3 is 15 residues. The germline V and J ends were trimmed by 1 base and 0 bases, with 10 bases remaining between them.

This clone was detected a few times. The V and J genes are TRBV28 and TRBJ2-7; D not certain. The V gene's germline CDR1 is MDHEN and CDR2 SYDVKM. Trimming took off 4 bases at V and 2 bases at J, with 15 bases between the two ends. The CDR3 runs to 15 residues. This CDR3 reads CASSSQGGGTYEQYF. In nucleotides, the CDR3 is TGTGCCAGCAGTTCCCAAGGCGGCGGTACCTACGAGCAGTACTTC.

The chain couples TRBV25-1 to TRBJ2-2; possible D gene TRBD2, 6 bases. Germline CDR1 and CDR2: MGHDK and SYGVNS. The CDR3 has 16 amino acids. V was pared by 2 bases and J by 2 bases, with 12 bases between. The CDR3 region has the DNA TGTGCCAGCAGTGAAGCGGGCGCGGGAAACACCGGGGAGCTGTTTTTT. Protein: CASSEAGAGNTGELFF.

In this sample, this clone turned up a few times. The V gene is TRBV18, the J gene TRBJ1-1, with 7 bases fitting TRBD1. The CDR3 has 15 residues. Germline V CDR1 and CDR2: KGHSH, LQKENI. The J segment lost 3 bases and the V segment lost 4 bases, leaving 8 bases of the junction unmatched. CDR3 coding DNA: TGTGCCAGCTCACTTTCACGGACAGGTTACACTGAAGCTTTCTTT. This codes for CASSLSRTGYTEAFF.

This clone was seen only once. The chain is built from TRBV5-1 and TRBJ2-7, with 8 bases fitting TRBD2. Germline CDR1 reads SGHRS; CDR2 reads YFSETQ. The CDR3 is 16 amino acids. The V gene end was trimmed by 0 bases and the J gene end by 5 bases; junction bases not matched to a gene: 10. The CDR3 sequence: CASSLDGRVNSHEQYF. CDR3 DNA sequence: TGCGCCAGCAGCTTGGACGGGAGGGTAAATAGCCACGAGCAGTACTTC.

The V gene is TRBV5-1, the J gene TRBJ2-3, with 16 bases that match TRBD2. CDR1 is SGHRS, CDR2 YFSETQ, per germline. This CDR3 is built from 17 residues. V gave up 4 bases and J gave up 1 base; unmatched junction bases: 3. The CDR3, as DNA: TGCGCCAGCAGCCGCGGGACTAGCGGGGGGGGCACAGATACGCAGTATTTT. This translates into CASSRGTSGGGTDTQYF.

This clone occurred once. The V gene is TRBV5-4, the J gene TRBJ2-1; 9 positions match TRBD1. This CDR3 has 16 residues. V lost 0 bases, J lost 5 bases, and 6 bases stayed unmatched. Germline CDR1 SGHNT, CDR2 YYREEE (reference sequence). CDR3 in amino acids: CASSLGTGVRDNEQFF. The CDR3 DNA reads TGTGCCAGCAGCTTGGGGACAGGGGTGAGGGACAATGAGCAGTTCTTC.

This clone was seen just once. The same CDR3 arises from other DNA sequences in this sample as well. The chain carries TRBV30 and TRBJ1-3; perhaps TRBD1 as D (6 bases). The germline V and J ends were trimmed by 5 bases and 4 bases, with 18 bases remaining between them. Germline CDR1 GTSNPN, CDR2 SVGIG (reference sequence). This CDR3 spans 15 amino acids. The CDR3 spells CAWLFPGAPGNTIYF. The CDR3 DNA follows: TGTGCCTGGCTTTTCCCAGGGGCCCCGGGAAACACCATATATTTT. The full variable domain, rest sourced from reference TRBV30 and TRBJ1-3, is SQTIHQWPATLVQPVGSPLSLECTVEGTSNPNLYWYRQAAGRGLQLLFYSVGIGQISSEVPQNLSASRPQDRQFILSSKKLLLSDSGFYLCAWLFPGAPGNTIYFGEGSWLTVV.

The V gene is TRBV19, the J gene TRBJ2-1; D uncertain. CDR1 is LNHDA and CDR2 is SQIVND in the germline V gene (reference sequence). The CDR3 sequence is 15 residues long. V lost 4 bases to trimming and J lost 0 bases, with 10 bases between them. This CDR3 reads CASSKDQSSYNEQFF. The CDR3 DNA sequence: TGTGCCAGTAGTAAAGACCAGAGCTCCTACAATGAGCAGTTCTTC.

V usage is TRBV4-1 and J usage is TRBJ1-2; no clear D gene. The V gene's germline CDR1 is MGHRA and CDR2 YSYEKL. Trimming shortened V by 1 base and J by 4 bases, and 7 bases separated the two germline ends. This CDR3 comprises 13 residues. CDR3 region: CASSQVNSYGYTF. DNA of the CDR3: TGCGCCAGCAGCCAAGTAAACAGCTATGGCTACACCTTC.

The CDR3 sequence: CASSLPTGGGPGAGELFF. Written as DNA, the CDR3 is TGTGCCAGCAGCTTACCGACAGGGGGAGGGCCGGGCGCCGGGGAGCTGTTTTTT. The chain employs TRBV11-2 and TRBJ2-2; the match to TRBD1 covers 9 bases. V trimming: 2 bases; J trimming: 6 bases; junction bases outside the gene matches: 13. CDR3 length equals 18 residues. Germline V gene sequence: CDR1 SGHAT, CDR2 FQNNGV.

V and J are TRBV5-1 and TRBJ2-5; 8 nucleotides line up with TRBD2. With 0 bases clipped from V and 7 bases from J, the junction kept 5 bases outside the gene matches. CDR3 size: 14 residues. Germline V gene data show CDR1 as SGHRS and CDR2 as YFSETQ. The CDR3, as DNA: TGCGCCAGCAGCTTGGGAGTAGCGGGATCGACCCAGTACTTC. It yields the protein CASSLGVAGSTQYF. The whole variable domain, remainder taken from reference TRBV5-1 and TRBJ2-5, is KAGVTQTPRYLIKTRGQQVTLSCSPISGHRSVSWYQQTPGQGLQFLFEYFSETQRNKGNFPGRFSGRQFSNSRSEMNVSTLELGDSALYLCASSLGVAGSTQYFGPGTRLLVL.

This chain uses TRBV9 with TRBJ2-3; D is perhaps TRBD1 or TRBD2 (5 bases each). This CDR3 has 14 residues. Trimming stripped 0 bases from V and 3 bases from J, with 8 bases between. In germline, CDR1 is SGDLS, CDR2 YYNGEE. Written as DNA, the CDR3 is TGTGCCAGCAGCGTAGGGGGGAGAACAGATACGCAGTATTTT. Translation gives CASSVGGRTDTQYF.

This rearrangement joins TRBV7-2 to TRBJ1-5; tentatively, D is TRBD1 (5 bases). Between the trimmed V and J ends, which lost 8 bases and 4 bases, there was a span of 12 bases. This CDR3 has 13 residues. Per the germline V gene, CDR1 is SGHTA and CDR2 is FQGNSA. The CDR3 DNA reads as TGTGCCAGCGGCGACAGAACTAATCAGCCCCAGCATTTT. Protein sequence: CASGDRTNQPQHF.

This chain links TRBV7-2 with TRBJ1-2; D not resolved. Looked up from germline, CDR1 is SGHTA and CDR2 is FQGNSA. This CDR3 has 15 amino acids. The V and J ends lost 2 bases and 4 bases respectively, with 14 bases between them. The CDR3 nucleotides are TGTGCCAGCAGCTTAAAAGCAGCTACCGGCTATGGCTACACCTTC. This translates into CASSLKAATGYGYTF.

This chain uses TRBV15 with TRBJ1-1; no reliable D call. V shed 0 bases and J shed 6 bases, with 8 bases lying between them. Germline V gives CDR1 LNHNV, CDR2 YYDKDF (reference sequence). The CDR3 is made up of 13 amino acids. CDR3 loop: CATSRDAGSEAFF. Written as DNA, the CDR3 is TGTGCCACCAGCAGAGATGCAGGATCTGAAGCTTTCTTT. The whole variable domain, filled in from reference TRBV15 and TRBJ1-1, reads DAMVIQNPRYQVTQFGKPVTLSCSQTLNHNVMYWYQQKSSQAPKLLFHYYDKDFNNEADTPDNFQSRRPNTSFCFLDIRSPGLGDTAMYLCATSRDAGSEAFFGQGTRLTVV.

V gene TRBV5-1 combines with J gene TRBJ1-4; D is possibly TRBD1 (6 bases). This CDR3 has 14 amino acids. V was pared by 2 bases and J by 8 bases, with 13 bases between. The V gene's germline CDR1 is SGHRS and CDR2 YFSETQ. The CDR3 reads CASSLGRGSEKLFF. The CDR3 region has the DNA TGCGCCAGCAGCTTAGGAAGGGGGTCGGAAAAACTGTTTTTT.

The chain couples TRBV5-1 to TRBJ1-2, with D possibly TRBD1 on 6 matching bases. Between the trimmed V and J ends, which lost 5 bases and 5 bases, there was a span of 19 bases. This CDR3 region has 15 residues. Per germline, CDR1 SGHRS and CDR2 YFSETQ. CDR3 region: CASRLRTAPQYGYTF. The CDR3, as DNA: TGCGCCAGCAGGTTGCGGACAGCTCCCCAATATGGCTACACCTTC.